This T cell receptor (beta chain) was retrieved from a study of cytomegalovirus exposure and HLA in healthy donors (dated by TCRdb to 2017 to 2019). Background on the whole study: An earlier analysis of 587 of the donors reported 250 to 300 Gb of sequence data and 95 million to 120 million unique TCR beta sequences obtained from about 179 million T cells. The later analysis used no new phenotypic data to find candidate immune exposures, relying instead on TCR beta sequences and their occurrence across donors. A later genetic analysis took genome-wide SNP genotypes for about three fifths of the 666 donors and used that subset as a discovery cohort. The T cell repertoires of 700 or so subjects were profiled by immunosequencing and related to cytomegalovirus serostatus. Besides the first cohort of 550 to 750 subjects, a separate validation cohort made up of some 110 different subjects was used. A later analysis re-examined previously published TCR beta repertoires from several hundred donors and added high-resolution HLA genotyping to investigate patterns of TCR occurrence. All discovery cohort repertoires had been generated on a single sequencing platform. HLA typing included class I and class II loci at four-digit resolution. Donor age, sex, ethnicity and CMV serostatus were compiled together with the repertoire data. An earlier analysis of roughly 580 of the donors used high-throughput TCR beta sequencing to judge whether each TCR beta V gene segment behaved as functional or pseudogenic. Roughly 5 DR-DQ haplotypes were handled as single units for association and clustering, since linkage in the cohort was strong. Of the 300 to 500 genotyped donors, approximately 80% were placed in the genetic ancestry cluster associated with self-reported Caucasian donors. On average, about 240,000 unique TCR beta nucleotide sequences were sequenced per donor among 350 to 400 genotyped donors of the cohort, with roughly 18% of those sequences being non-productive. Typing coverage differed by locus: A, B, C, DRB1 and DQB1 were typed in roughly 629-640 donors, DQA1 in roughly 510, DPA1 in some 600, and DPB1 in 400 to 490. The study was designed to test whether signatures of past pathogen exposure could be identified by cataloging public T cell receptors. To predict cytomegalovirus infection status, the study brought together high-throughput TCR immunosequencing, statistical association of individual TCRs with disease status, and machine learning. An early release covering 500 to 750 HLA-typed donors comprised 250 to 350 gigabases of sequencing data and some 79 million unique TCR sequences. Study-wide conclusions, independent of this receptor: Broadly in line with IMGT annotations, most TCR beta V segments showed up in productive rearrangements about 87% or about 30% of the time in an earlier analysis of 450 to 750 of the donors. A further reported finding was that TCR beta sequences accurately predicted the HLA-A and HLA-B alleles for most subjects in the first cohort. A total of around 150 TCR beta chains were listed by the study as associated with cytomegalovirus. Several of the top co-occurrence clusters appeared to be linked to parvovirus B19, influenza, CMV and Epstein-Barr virus, according to a later analysis. Because some donors lacked HLA typing at each locus, the association tests relied only on the typed subset. The sequencing pipeline was judged likely to have produced a cluster of highly shared sequence variants as a technical artifact. According to a later genetic analysis, donors in an Asian-associated ancestry cluster had fewer N-insertions in productive TCRs than the approximately 700-donor mean. While some public TCRs were present in many individuals, most TCR sequences turned up only very rarely across donors. Roughly uniform sequencing depth across donors was assumed in presence/absence analyses, although this assumption may not hold. Because counts were too low, some 17 rarely observed V segments, including chromosome 9 orphons, were excluded from the earlier analysis of fewer than 650 of the donors. Linkage disequilibrium might explain the correlated functional status among segregating V segments, but an unknown experimental factor could not be excluded. Because the 87-base-pair reads could not distinguish some IMGT-functional V segments, including TRBV6-2 and TRBV6-3, those segments were excluded. This cohort had only TCR beta chains sequenced, and the lack of alpha or paired-chain data limited which features could be detected. Three of the identified cytomegalovirus-associated TCR beta chains were confirmed in vitro to be specific for cytomegalovirus antigens. In a later analysis, the rate of TCR association differed among HLA loci, with DRB1 alleles having the most associated TCRs and HLA-C alleles having the fewest. In a later analysis, HLA-associated TCR beta chains showed more clonal expansion and lower generation probabilities than non-associated chains that were equally common. The classifier was reported to diagnose cytomegalovirus status with high specificity and sensitivity in both the original and validation cohorts. V-gene and J-gene trimming of TCR beta chains was associated with a missense DCLRE1C variant in a later genetic analysis, and the association was replicated in an independent cohort. Specific HLA alleles were associated with 16,951 TCR beta sequences at a false discovery rate of 0.05 in a later analysis. According to the authors, the approach could potentially be generalized to other disease states and immunological phenotypes. Strong co-occurrence of HLA alleles, especially DR and DQ, made assigning TCR associations to individual alleles difficult. Most CMV-associated TCR beta chains appeared to be HLA-restricted in a later analysis, and the HLA associations seemed to be driven largely by CMV exposure. Immune exposure information for the cohort was limited to CMV serostatus.

Compared with germline, V lacks 6 bases and J lacks 9 bases; bases without a gene match: 20. The CDR3 runs 18 amino acids, cysteine and phenylalanine included. Left in the record is the CDR3 DNA by itself, 54 bases read in frame from the first base. Per the germline V gene (reference sequence), MNHEY is the CDR1 and SMNVEV is the CDR2. The cohort consisted of approximately 670 healthy bone marrow donors. Cohort members were all nominally healthy when sampled, although unrecorded immune exposures were likely present. The donor was CMV seropositive and belonged to the group of 250 to 300 seropositive cohort members. Every donor gave a peripheral blood sample, and the peripheral blood mononuclear cells from that sample were used for TCR beta sequencing. The Qiagen DNeasy Blood Extraction Kit was used to extract genomic DNA from the blood cell samples. For this clone: Its antigen is unknown. Per-nucleotide qualities are absent, and no much larger clonotype sits a single base away.

Receptor libraries were prepared by the immunoSEQ multiplex PCR assay. For the multiplex PCR, a mixture combining 60 forward primers for TCR Vbeta segments and 13 reverse primers for TCR Jbeta segments was used. The CDR3 region of rearranged TCR beta genes was amplified from genomic DNA by a multiplex PCR assay. The Illumina HiSeq System was used to sequence the amplified TCR beta libraries as 87-base-pair reads. The published analysis was carried out like this. Across the 666 repertoires, a later analysis counted roughly 77 million unique TCR beta chains, about 10 million of which were shared by at least two donors. Raw reads were error-corrected and collapsed into unique sequences by a nearest-neighbor algorithm in which closely related sequences were merged to remove PCR and sequencing errors. V, D and J gene segments were assigned by aligning CDR3 sequences to IMGT reference sequences. For a sequence to be retained, at least a six-nucleotide match to both a V gene segment and a J gene segment was required. A rearrangement was called productive if the CDR3 had no stop codons and remained in frame with V and J, and every other rearrangement was called non-productive. Following IMGT convention, CDR3 was defined as the stretch from the second conserved V-encoded cysteine to the conserved J-encoded phenylalanine. In an earlier analysis of 500 to 650 of the donors, sequences lacking an unambiguous match to a single V gene segment were excluded. An earlier analysis of a few hundred of the donors called V segments functional above 56.7% productive rearrangements and segregating when the between-donor standard deviation exceeded 5%. To diagnose cytomegalovirus status from the catalog of TCR beta chain sequences, a statistical classification framework was built. In a later analysis, V and J genes were assigned by comparing TCR nucleotide sequences against IMGT/GENE-DB human TR gene sequences. Using the TCRdist pipeline, a later analysis assigned CDR3 sequences along with most-parsimonious VDJ recombination scenarios. In a later analysis, each TCR beta chain was defined by its CDR3 amino acid sequence together with its V-gene family, and reads lacking a unique V-gene family were excluded. A later analysis removed nearly 600 highly shared, low-generation-probability nucleotide sequences to deal with suspected cross-contamination and a sequencing artifact. For each public chain, a later analysis derived a clonal expansion index from normalized ranks of inferred template counts within each repertoire. A later analysis computed generation probabilities with a VDJ recombination model fitted to out-of-frame rearrangements, and checked the results against IGoR. A later analysis scored TCR-TCR, TCR-HLA and TCR-CMV co-occurrence with hypergeometric tests, applying a repertoire-size bias correction to TCR pairs. In a later analysis, false discovery rates were estimated by permuting HLA or CMV assignments 20 times. A later analysis grouped co-occurring TCRs with DBSCAN, adding TCRdist sequence similarity when clustering within HLA-allele-positive subsets. For co-occurrence clustering, repertoires with fewer than 30,000 or more than 120,000 public chains were excluded, along with a handful of repertoires with anomalous nucleotide sharing. TCRdb obtained this table from immuneACCESS and retained in-frame rearrangements with V and J assigned. These tables miss some clones; where compared with another copy, unresolved V genes account for less than half of the shortfall, and the remainder is unexplained. That table supplies the V and J calls and clone size; D and trimming were determined from the DNA. This sample gives some 97,000 clones in total; about 68% of them show up just once. Roughly 14% of the sample comes from the top ten.

The sequence was collected from a male donor in good health and CMV-seropositive. Specimen: PBMCs. The chain is encoded by TRBV27 joined to TRBJ1-6; 7 central nucleotides agree with TRBD1. The DNA sequence is TGTGCCAGCAGATCCACCCTAGTCACAGGGGATAAGGGTTCACCCCTCCACTTT. The translation is CASRSTLVTGDKGSPLHF.